Presented here are 8 T cell receptor beta chains from one specimen sequenced in a study of control samples from healthy donors and cancer patients. The method was immunoSEQ multiplex PCR; TCRdb's version includes in-frame clones alone and lacks a portion of them. The sample lists 45,000 to 55,000 clones, over 85% occurring once. What was sequenced was blood. The receptor set was obtained from a man aged 25 to 40 in good health.

The CDR3 nucleotides read TGTGCCAGCAGCCAATCTAGGGTAGCGGGGTACTACGAGCAGTACTTC. This codes for CASSQSRVAGYYEQYF. The chain links TRBV16 to TRBJ2-7; 8 nucleotides align to TRBD2. The CDR3 has 16 residues. Losses at the gene ends were 0 bases for V and 3 bases for J; bases not matched to a gene: 7. The germline CDR1 and CDR2 sequences are KGHSY and FQNENV.

CDR3 coding DNA: TGCAGCGTTGATCTAGCGGGAAGTTCTTACAATGAGCAGTTCTTC. Residues: CSVDLAGSSYNEQFF. The chain couples TRBV29-1 to TRBJ2-1, with 9 nucleotides matching TRBD2. Germline CDR1 is SQVTM and CDR2 is ANQGSEA. CDR3 length: 15 amino acids. The V gene end was trimmed by 3 bases and the J gene end by 4 bases; junction bases not matched to a gene: 7.

The V gene is TRBV30, the J gene TRBJ2-1; TRBD2 aligns across 16 bases. The CDR3 length is 17 residues. J was trimmed by 0 bases and V by 3 bases; bases with no gene match: 2. The germline CDR1 and CDR2 sequences are GTSNPN and SVGIG (reference sequence). This CDR3 reads CAWRGLAGGSSYNEQFF. The CDR3 region has the DNA TGTGCCTGGAGGGGACTAGCGGGAGGGTCCTCCTACAATGAGCAGTTCTTC.

The V and J genes are TRBV2 and TRBJ2-5; a weak D match, TRBD2 (5 bases). V was clipped by 3 bases and J by 8 bases, with 16 bases between them. Per germline, CDR1 SNHLY and CDR2 FYNNEI. The CDR3 is 14 amino acids. The CDR3 coding sequence is TGTGCCAGCAGTGACGGAAACCCCGGGGAAACCCAGTACTTC. It encodes CASSDGNPGETQYF.

The chain combines TRBV30 with TRBJ1-5, with no clear D. Between the trimmed V and J ends, which lost 0 bases and 9 bases, there was a span of 12 bases. Per the germline V gene, CDR1 is GTSNPN and CDR2 is SVGIG (reference sequence). The CDR3 covers 13 residues. The CDR3 region has the DNA TGTGCCTGGAGTGTAGAGTCCGGCCGGCCCCAGCATTTT. Its translation is CAWSVESGRPQHF. Drawing the rest from reference TRBV30 and TRBJ1-5, the complete variable domain is SQTIHQWPATLVQPVGSPLSLECTVEGTSNPNLYWYRQAAGRGLQLLFYSVGIGQISSEVPQNLSASRPQDRQFILSSKKLLLSDSGFYLCAWSVESGRPQHFGDGTRLSIL.

This chain joins TRBV30 and TRBJ2-7; D not resolved. There are 13 residues in the CDR3. Trimming pared 1 base from V and 7 bases from J, leaving 14 bases between. In germline, CDR1 is GTSNPN, CDR2 SVGIG (reference sequence). CDR3 amino acids: CAWSETYTSEQYF. CDR3 DNA: TGTGCCTGGAGTGAAACTTACACCTCTGAGCAGTACTTC.

The V and J genes are TRBV19 and TRBJ1-5; D is unresolved. The CDR3 has 14 residues. Trimming stripped 4 bases from V and 5 bases from J, with 12 bases between. CDR1 is LNHDA, CDR2 SQIVND, per germline (reference sequence). The CDR3, as DNA: TGTGCCAGTAGTAGGGGATCGTCATATCAGCCCCAGCATTTT. It translates to CASSRGSSYQPQHF.

This clone was picked up one time. J is TRBJ2-1 and V is TRBV7-9; D gene ambiguous. Trimming shortened V by 0 bases and J by 8 bases, and 8 bases separated the two germline ends. CDR3 length equals 13 residues. Germline values: CDR1 SEHNR, CDR2 FQNEAQ (reference sequence). CDR3 region: CASSLAVFDEQFF. Written as DNA, the CDR3 is TGTGCCAGCAGCTTAGCCGTATTCGATGAGCAGTTCTTC.